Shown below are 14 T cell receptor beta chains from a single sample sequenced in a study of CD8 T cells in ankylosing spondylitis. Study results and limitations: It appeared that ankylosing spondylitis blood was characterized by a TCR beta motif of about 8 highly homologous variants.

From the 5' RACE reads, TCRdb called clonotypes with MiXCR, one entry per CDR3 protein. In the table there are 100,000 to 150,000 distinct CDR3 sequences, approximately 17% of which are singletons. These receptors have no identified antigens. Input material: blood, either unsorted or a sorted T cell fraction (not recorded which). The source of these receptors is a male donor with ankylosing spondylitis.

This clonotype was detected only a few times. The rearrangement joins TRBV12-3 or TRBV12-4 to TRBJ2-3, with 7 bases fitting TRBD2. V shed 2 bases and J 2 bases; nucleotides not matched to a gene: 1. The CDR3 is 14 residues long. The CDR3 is CASSLLAVTDTQYF. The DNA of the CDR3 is TGTGCCAGCAGTTTACTAGCGGTCACAGATACGCAGTATTTT.

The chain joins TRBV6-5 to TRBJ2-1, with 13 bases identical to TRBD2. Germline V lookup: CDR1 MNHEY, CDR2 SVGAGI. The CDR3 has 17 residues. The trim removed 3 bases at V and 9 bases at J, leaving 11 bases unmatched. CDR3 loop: CASSYSGLAGAWSEQFF. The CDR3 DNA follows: TGTGCCAGCAGTTATTCCGGACTAGCGGGAGCGTGGAGTGAGCAGTTCTTC.

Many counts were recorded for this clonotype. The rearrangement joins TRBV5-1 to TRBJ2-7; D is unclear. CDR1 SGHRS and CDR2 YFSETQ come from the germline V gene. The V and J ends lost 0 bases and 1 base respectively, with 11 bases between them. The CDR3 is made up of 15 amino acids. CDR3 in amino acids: CASSLADAVSYEQYF. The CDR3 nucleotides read TGCGCCAGCAGCTTGGCCGACGCGGTTTCCTACGAGCAGTACTTC.

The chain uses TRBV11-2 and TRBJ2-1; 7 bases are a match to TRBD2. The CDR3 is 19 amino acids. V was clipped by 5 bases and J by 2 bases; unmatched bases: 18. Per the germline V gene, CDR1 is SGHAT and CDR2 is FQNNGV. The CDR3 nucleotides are TGTGCCAGCAGCAGAGATACGGGGCTAGCGGAGGCCCCCTACAATGAGCAGTTCTTC. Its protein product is CASSRDTGLAEAPYNEQFF.

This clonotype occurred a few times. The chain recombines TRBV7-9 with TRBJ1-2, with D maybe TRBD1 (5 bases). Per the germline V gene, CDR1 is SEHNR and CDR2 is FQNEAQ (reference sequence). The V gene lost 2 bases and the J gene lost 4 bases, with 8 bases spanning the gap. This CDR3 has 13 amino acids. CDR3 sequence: CASSLPGIYGYTF. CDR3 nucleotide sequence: TGTGCCAGCAGCTTACCAGGGATCTATGGCTACACCTTC.

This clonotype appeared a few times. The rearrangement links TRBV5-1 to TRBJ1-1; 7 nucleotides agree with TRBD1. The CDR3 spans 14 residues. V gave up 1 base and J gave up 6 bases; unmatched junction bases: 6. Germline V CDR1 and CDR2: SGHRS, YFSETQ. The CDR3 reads CASSLSPGTAEAFF. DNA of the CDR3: TGCGCCAGCAGCTTGTCCCCCGGGACAGCTGAAGCTTTCTTT.

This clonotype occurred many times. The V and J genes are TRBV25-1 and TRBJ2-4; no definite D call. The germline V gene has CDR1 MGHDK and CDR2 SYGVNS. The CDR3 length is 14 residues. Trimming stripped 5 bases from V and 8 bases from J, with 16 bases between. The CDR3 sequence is CASSSGQRTDIQYF. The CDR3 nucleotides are TGTGCCAGCAGTTCGGGTCAAAGAACGGACATTCAGTACTTC.

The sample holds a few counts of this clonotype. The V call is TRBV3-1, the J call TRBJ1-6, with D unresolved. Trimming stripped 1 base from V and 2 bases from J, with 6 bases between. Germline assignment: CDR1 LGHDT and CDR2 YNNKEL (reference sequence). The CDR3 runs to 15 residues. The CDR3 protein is CASSQGVTYNSPLHF. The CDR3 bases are TGTGCCAGCAGCCAAGGCGTGACCTATAATTCACCCCTCCACTTT.

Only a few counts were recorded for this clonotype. CDR3 residues: CASSENRLFYEQYF. CDR3 nucleotides: TGTGCCAGCAGTGAAAACAGGTTATTCTACGAGCAGTACTTC. This chain joins TRBV2 and TRBJ2-7; tentatively, D is TRBD1 (5 bases). The V end lost 2 bases, the J end lost 3 bases, and 11 bases lay between the germline ends. Germline-derived CDR1 and CDR2 are SNHLY and FYNNEI. This CDR3 has 14 amino acids. The full variable domain, completed using reference TRBV2 and TRBJ2-7, is EPEVTQTPSHQVTQMGQEVILRCVPISNHLYFYWYRQILGQKVEFLVSFYNNEISEKSEIFDDQFSVERPDGSNFTLKIRSTKLEDSAMYFCASSENRLFYEQYFGPGTRLTVT.

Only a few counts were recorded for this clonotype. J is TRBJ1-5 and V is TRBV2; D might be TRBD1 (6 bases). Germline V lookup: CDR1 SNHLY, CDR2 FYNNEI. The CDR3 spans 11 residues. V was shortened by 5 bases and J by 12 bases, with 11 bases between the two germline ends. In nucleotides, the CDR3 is TGTGCCAGCAGTAGGACAGTTCGCCAGCATTTT. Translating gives CASSRTVRQHF.

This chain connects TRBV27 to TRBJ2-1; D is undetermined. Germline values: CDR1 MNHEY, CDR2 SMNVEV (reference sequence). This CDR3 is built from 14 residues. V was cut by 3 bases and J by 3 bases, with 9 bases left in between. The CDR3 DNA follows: TGTGCCAGCAGTTTGGTTAGTCGCTACAATGAGCAGTTCTTC. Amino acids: CASSLVSRYNEQFF.

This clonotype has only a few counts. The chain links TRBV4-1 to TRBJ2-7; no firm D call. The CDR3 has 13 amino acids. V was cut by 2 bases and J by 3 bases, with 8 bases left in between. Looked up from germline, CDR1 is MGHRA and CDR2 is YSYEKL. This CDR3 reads CASSQLFDYEQYF. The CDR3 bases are TGCGCCAGCAGCCAATTATTCGACTACGAGCAGTACTTC.

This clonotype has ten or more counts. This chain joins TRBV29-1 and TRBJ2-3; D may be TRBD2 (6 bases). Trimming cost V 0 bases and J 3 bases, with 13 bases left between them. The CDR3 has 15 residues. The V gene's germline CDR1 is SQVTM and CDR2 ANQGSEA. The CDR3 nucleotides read TGCAGCGTTGAAGAGGGGGGATACAGGACAGATACGCAGTATTTT. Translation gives CSVEEGGYRTDTQYF.

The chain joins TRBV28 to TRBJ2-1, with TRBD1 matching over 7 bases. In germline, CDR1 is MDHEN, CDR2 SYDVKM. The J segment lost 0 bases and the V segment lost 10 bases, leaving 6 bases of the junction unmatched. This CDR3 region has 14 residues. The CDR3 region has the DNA TGTGCCACCAAGACAGGGCTCTCCTACAATGAGCAGTTCTTC. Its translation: CATKTGLSYNEQFF. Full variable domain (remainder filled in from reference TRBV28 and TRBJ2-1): DVKVTQSSRYLVKRTGEKVFLECVQDMDHENMFWYRQDPGLGLRLIYFSYDVKMKEKGDIPEGYSVSREKKERFSLILESASTNQTSMYLCATKTGLSYNEQFFGPGTRLTVL.